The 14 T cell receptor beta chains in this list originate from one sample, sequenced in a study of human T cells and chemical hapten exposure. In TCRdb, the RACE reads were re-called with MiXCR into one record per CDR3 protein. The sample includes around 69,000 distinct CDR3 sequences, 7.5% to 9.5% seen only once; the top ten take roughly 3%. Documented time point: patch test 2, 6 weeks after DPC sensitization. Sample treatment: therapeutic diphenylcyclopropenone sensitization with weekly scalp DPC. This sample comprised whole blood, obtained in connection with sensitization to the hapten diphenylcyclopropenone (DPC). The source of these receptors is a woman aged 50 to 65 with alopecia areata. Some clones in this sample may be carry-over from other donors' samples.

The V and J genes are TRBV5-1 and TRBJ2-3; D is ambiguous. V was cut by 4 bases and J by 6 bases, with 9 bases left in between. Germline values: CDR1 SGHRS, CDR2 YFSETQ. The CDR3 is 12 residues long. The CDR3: CASSPRLDTQYF. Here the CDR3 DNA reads TGCGCCAGCAGCCCCCGGCTGGATACGCAGTATTTT. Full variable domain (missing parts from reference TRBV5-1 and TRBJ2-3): KAGVTQTPRYLIKTRGQQVTLSCSPISGHRSVSWYQQTPGQGLQFLFEYFSETQRNKGNFPGRFSGRQFSNSRSEMNVSTLELGDSALYLCASSPRLDTQYFGPGTRLTVL.

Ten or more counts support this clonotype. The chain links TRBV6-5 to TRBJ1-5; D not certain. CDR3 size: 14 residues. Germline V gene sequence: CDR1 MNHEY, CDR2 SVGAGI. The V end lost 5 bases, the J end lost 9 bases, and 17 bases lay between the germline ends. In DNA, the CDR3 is TGTGCCAGCAGTCCCGTGGGCTTTTTCTGGCCCCAGCATTTT. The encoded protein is CASSPVGFFWPQHF.

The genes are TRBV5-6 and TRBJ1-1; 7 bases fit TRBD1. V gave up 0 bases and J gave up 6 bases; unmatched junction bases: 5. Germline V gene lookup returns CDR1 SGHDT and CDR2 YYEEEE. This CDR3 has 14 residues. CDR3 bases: TGTGCCAGCAGCTTGGGACAGGGATCGGCTGAAGCTTTCTTT. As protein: CASSLGQGSAEAFF.

As DNA, the CDR3 is TGCGCCAGCAGCTTGGCCGGCGGCAGCAGCTCACCCCTCCACTTT. This translates into CASSLAGGSSSPLHF. The rearrangement links TRBV5-1 to TRBJ1-6, with no clear D. The CDR3 has 15 residues. CDR1 and CDR2 (germline): SGHRS, YFSETQ. Trimming cost V 0 bases and J 10 bases, with 14 bases left between them.

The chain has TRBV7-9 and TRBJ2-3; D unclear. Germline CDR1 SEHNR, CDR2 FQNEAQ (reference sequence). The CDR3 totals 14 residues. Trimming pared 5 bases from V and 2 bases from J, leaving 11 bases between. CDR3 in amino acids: CASSLAADTDTQYF. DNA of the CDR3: TGTGCCAGCAGCCTCGCGGCCGACACAGATACGCAGTATTTT. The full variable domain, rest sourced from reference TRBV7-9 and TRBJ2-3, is DTGVSQNPRHKITKRGQNVTFRCDPISEHNRLYWYRQTLGQGPEFLTYFQNEAQLEKSRLLSDRFSAERPKGSFSTLEIQRTEQGDSAMYLCASSLAADTDTQYFGPGTRLTVL.

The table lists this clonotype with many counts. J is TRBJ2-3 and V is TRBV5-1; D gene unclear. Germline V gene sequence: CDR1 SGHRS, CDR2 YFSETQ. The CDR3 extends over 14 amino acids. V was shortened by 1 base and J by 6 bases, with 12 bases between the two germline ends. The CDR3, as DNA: TGCGCCAGCAGCTTGTCCTTAGATGTCGATACGCAGTATTTT. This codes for CASSLSLDVDTQYF.

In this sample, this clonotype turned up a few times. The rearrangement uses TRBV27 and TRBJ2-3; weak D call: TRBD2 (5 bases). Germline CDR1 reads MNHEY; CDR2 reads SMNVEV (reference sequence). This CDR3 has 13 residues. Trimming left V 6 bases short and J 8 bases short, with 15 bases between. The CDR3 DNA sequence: TGTGCCAGCAGCCCCCTCGCGGGCGGTACGCAGTATTTT. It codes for CASSPLAGGTQYF.

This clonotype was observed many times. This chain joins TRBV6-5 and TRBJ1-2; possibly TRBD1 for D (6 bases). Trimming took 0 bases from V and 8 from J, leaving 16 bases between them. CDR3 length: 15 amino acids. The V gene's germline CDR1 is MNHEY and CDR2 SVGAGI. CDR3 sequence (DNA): TGTGCCAGCAGTTACTCGGATCGGGGGGCCGGCGGCTACACCTTC. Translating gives CASSYSDRGAGGYTF.

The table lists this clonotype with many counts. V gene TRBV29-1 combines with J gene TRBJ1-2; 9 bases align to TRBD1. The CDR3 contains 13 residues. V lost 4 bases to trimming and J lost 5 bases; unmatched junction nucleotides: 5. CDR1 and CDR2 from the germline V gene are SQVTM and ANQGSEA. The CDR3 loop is CSVAQGARYGYTF. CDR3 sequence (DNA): TGCAGCGTTGCACAGGGGGCGCGGTATGGCTACACCTTC.

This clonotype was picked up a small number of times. Here the CDR3 reads CSARDPGVGTEAFF. CDR3 bases: TGCAGTGCTAGAGATCCAGGGGTGGGCACTGAAGCTTTCTTT. The V gene is TRBV20-1, the J gene TRBJ1-1; D is possibly TRBD1 (6 bases). Trimming stripped 0 bases from V and 4 bases from J, with 12 bases between. The CDR3 contains 14 residues. Germline loops: CDR1 DFQATT, CDR2 SNEGSKA (reference sequence).

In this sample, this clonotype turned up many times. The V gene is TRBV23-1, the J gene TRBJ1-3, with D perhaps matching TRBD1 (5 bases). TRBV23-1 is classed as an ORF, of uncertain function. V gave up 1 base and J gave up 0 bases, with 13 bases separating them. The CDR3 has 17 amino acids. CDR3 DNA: TGCGCCAGCAGTCAATGGGGACTGGCCAGCTCTGGAAACACCATATATTTT. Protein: CASSQWGLASSGNTIYF.

The CDR3 region is CASGRRRNTGELFF. The DNA of the CDR3 is TGTGCCAGTGGTAGGAGACGGAACACCGGGGAGCTGTTTTTT. The chain is built from TRBV19 and TRBJ2-2; D remains ambiguous. V shed 8 bases and J shed 1 base, with 11 bases lying between them. The CDR3 sequence is 14 residues long. Germline V gene lookup returns CDR1 LNHDA and CDR2 SQIVND (reference sequence). Complete variable domain (other parts from reference TRBV19 and TRBJ2-2): DGGITQSPKYLFRKEGQNVTLSCEQNLNHDAMYWYRQDPGQGLRLIYYSQIVNDFQKGDIAEGYSVSREKKESFPLTVTSAQKNPTAFYLCASGRRRNTGELFFGEGSRLTVL.

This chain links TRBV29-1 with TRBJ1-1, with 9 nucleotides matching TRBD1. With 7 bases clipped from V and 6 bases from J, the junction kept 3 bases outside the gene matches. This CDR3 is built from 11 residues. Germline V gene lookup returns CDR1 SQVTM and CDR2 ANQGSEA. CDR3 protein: CSAGQGPEAFF. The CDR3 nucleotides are TGCAGCGCGGGACAGGGTCCTGAAGCTTTCTTT. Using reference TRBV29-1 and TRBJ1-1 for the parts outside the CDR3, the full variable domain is SAVISQKPSRDICQRGTSLTIQCQVDSQVTMMFWYRQQPGQSLTLIATANQGSEATYESGFVIDKFPISRPNLTFSTLTVSNMSPEDSSIYLCSAGQGPEAFFGQGTRLTVV.

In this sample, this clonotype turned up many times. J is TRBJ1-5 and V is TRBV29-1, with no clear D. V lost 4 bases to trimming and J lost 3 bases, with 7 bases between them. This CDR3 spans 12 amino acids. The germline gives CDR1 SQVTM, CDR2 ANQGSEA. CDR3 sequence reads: CSVGTNNQPQHF. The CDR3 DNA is TGCAGCGTTGGGACGAACAATCAGCCCCAGCATTTT.